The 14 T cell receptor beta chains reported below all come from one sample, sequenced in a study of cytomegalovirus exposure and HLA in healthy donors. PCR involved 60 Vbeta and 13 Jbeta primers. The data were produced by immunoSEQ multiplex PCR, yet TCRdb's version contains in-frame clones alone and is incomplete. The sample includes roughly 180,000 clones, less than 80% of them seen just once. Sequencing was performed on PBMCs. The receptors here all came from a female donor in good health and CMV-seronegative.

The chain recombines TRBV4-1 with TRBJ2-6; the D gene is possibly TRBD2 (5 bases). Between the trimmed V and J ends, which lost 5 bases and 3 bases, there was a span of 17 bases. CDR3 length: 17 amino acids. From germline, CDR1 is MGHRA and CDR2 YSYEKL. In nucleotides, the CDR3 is TGCGCCAGCAGCTCGATCTTATCAGCGGATGGGGCCAACGTCCTGACTTTC. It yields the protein CASSSILSADGANVLTF.

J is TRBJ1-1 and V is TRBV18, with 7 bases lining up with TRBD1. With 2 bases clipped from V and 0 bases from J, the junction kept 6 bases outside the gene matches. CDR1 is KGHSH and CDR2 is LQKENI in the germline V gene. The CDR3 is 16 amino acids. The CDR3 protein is CASSPRGTDLNTEAFF. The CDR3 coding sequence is TGTGCCAGCTCACCAAGAGGGACAGACCTGAACACTGAAGCTTTCTTT. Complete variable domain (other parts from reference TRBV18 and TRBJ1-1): NAGVMQNPRHLVRRRGQEARLRCSPMKGHSHVYWYRQLPEEGLKFMVYLQKENIIDESGMPKERFSAEFPKEGPSILRIQQVVRGDSAAYFCASSPRGTDLNTEAFFGQGTRLTVV.

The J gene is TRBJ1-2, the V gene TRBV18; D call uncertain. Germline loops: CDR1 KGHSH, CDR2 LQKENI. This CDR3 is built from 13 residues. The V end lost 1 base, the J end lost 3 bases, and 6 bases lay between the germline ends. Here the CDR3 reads CASSPLSDYGYTF. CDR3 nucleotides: TGTGCCAGCTCACCACTTTCGGACTATGGCTACACCTTC.

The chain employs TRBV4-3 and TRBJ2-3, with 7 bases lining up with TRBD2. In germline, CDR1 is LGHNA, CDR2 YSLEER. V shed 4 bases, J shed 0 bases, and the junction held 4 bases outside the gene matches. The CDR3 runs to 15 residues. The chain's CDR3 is CASSLTSLSTDTQYF. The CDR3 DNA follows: TGCGCCAGCAGCCTGACTAGCCTGAGCACAGATACGCAGTATTTT.

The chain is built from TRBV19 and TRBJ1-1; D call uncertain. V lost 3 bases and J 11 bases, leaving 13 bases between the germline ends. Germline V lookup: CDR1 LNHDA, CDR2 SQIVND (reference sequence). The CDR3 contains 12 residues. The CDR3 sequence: CASSIPRGYAFF. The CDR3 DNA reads TGTGCCAGTAGTATCCCAAGAGGATACGCTTTCTTT. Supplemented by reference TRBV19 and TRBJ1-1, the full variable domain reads DGGITQSPKYLFRKEGQNVTLSCEQNLNHDAMYWYRQDPGQGLRLIYYSQIVNDFQKGDIAEGYSVSREKKESFPLTVTSAQKNPTAFYLCASSIPRGYAFFGQGTRLTVV.

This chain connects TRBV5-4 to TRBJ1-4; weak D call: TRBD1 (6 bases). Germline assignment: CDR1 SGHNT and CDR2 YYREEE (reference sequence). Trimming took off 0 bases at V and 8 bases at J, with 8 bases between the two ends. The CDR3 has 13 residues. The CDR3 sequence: CASSLGTGEKLFF. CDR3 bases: TGTGCCAGCAGCTTGGGAACAGGGGAAAAACTGTTTTTT.

The CDR3 bases are TGTGCCAGCAGCTTAGCGGGTGGGGCCAACGTCCTGACTTTC. It translates to CASSLAGGANVLTF. V is TRBV11-2 and J is TRBJ2-6, with unresolved D. The CDR3 is made up of 14 amino acids. Germline V gene data show CDR1 as SGHAT and CDR2 as FQNNGV. Trimming took off 1 base at V and 3 bases at J, with 4 bases between the two ends.

CDR3 region: CASRDPGAEAFF. Written as DNA, the CDR3 is TGTGCCAGCAGGGACCCAGGGGCTGAAGCTTTCTTT. J is TRBJ1-1 and V is TRBV28, with a possible D match to TRBD1 (6 bases). Trimming pared 6 bases from V and 6 bases from J, leaving 11 bases between. This CDR3 has 12 amino acids. The germline V gene encodes CDR1 MDHEN and CDR2 SYDVKM. Filled out from reference TRBV28 and TRBJ1-1, the complete variable domain reads DVKVTQSSRYLVKRTGEKVFLECVQDMDHENMFWYRQDPGLGLRLIYFSYDVKMKEKGDIPEGYSVSREKKERFSLILESASTNQTSMYLCASRDPGAEAFFGQGTRLTVV.

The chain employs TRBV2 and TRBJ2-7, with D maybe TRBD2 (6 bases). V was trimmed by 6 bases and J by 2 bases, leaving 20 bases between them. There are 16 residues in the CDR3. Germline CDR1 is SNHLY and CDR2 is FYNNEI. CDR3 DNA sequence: TGTGCCAGCAGCAAGAGAAGATTAGCGGAAACCTACGAGCAGTACTTC. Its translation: CASSKRRLAETYEQYF.

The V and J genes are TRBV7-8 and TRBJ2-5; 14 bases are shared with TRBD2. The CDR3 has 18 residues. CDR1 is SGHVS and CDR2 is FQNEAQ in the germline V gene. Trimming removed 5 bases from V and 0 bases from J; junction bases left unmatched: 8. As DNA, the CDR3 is TGTGCCAGCAGCACCCGACTAGCGGGAGGGGATTACCAAGAGACCCAGTACTTC. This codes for CASSTRLAGGDYQETQYF. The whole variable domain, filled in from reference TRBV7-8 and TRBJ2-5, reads GAGVSQSPRYKVAKRGQDVALRCDPISGHVSLFWYQQALGQGPEFLTYFQNEAQLDKSGLPSDRFFAERPEGSVSTLKIQRTQQEDSAVYLCASSTRLAGGDYQETQYFGPGTRLLVL.

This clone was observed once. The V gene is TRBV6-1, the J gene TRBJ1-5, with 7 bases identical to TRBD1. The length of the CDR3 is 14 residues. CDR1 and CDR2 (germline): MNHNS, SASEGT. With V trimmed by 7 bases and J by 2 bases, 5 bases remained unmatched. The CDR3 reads CASTPGQGNQPQHF. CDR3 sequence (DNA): TGTGCCAGCACTCCCGGACAGGGCAATCAGCCCCAGCATTTT.

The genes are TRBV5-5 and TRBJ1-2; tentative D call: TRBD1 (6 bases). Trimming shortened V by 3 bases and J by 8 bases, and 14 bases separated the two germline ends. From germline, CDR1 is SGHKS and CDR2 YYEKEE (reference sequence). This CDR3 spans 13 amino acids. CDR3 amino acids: CASSSTGSEGYTF. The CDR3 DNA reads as TGTGCCAGCAGCTCAACAGGGTCGGAAGGCTACACCTTC.

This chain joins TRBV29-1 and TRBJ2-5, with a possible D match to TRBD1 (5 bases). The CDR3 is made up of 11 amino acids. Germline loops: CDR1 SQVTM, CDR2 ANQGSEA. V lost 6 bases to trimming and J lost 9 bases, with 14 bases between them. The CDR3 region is CSVDILNAQYF. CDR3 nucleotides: TGCAGCGTGGACATACTTAATGCCCAGTACTTC.

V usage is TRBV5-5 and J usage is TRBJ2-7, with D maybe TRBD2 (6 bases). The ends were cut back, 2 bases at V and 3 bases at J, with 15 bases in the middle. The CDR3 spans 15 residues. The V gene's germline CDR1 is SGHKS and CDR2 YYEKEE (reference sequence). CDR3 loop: CASSFVVGSGYEQYF. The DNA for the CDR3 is TGTGCCAGCAGCTTTGTTGTCGGGAGCGGCTACGAGCAGTACTTC.